This passage covers 12 T cell receptor beta chains from one sample sequenced in a study of cytomegalovirus exposure and HLA in healthy donors. The primer mix had 60 Vbeta and 13 Jbeta primers. The assay was immunoSEQ multiplex PCR, and TCRdb's table has in-frame clones only and misses some. The sample has about 150,000 clones, approximately 90% seen once. The specimen sequenced was PBMCs. The receptors here all came from a woman in her 30s in good health and CMV-seronegative.

The CDR3 reads CAWSMDRGYEQYF. Here the CDR3 DNA reads TGTGCCTGGAGTATGGACAGGGGGTACGAGCAGTACTTC. The J gene is TRBJ2-7, the V gene TRBV30; 10 bases fit TRBD1. Germline values: CDR1 GTSNPN, CDR2 SVGIG (reference sequence). V lost 2 bases and J lost 4; bases outside the gene matches: 2. This CDR3 is 13 amino acids long.

J is TRBJ1-6 and V is TRBV2; 7 positions match TRBD1. The CDR3 spans 13 residues. The germline gives CDR1 SNHLY, CDR2 FYNNEI. The V gene end was trimmed by 7 bases and the J gene end by 7 bases; junction bases not matched to a gene: 4. The CDR3 sequence is CASTTGSNSPLHF. In nucleotides, the CDR3 is TGTGCCAGCACGACAGGGAGCAATTCACCCCTCCACTTT.

The chain uses TRBV2 and TRBJ1-5, with a possible D match to TRBD1 (5 bases). Trimming removed 0 bases at V and 4 bases at J, with 7 bases between. The CDR3 has 14 residues. The germline V gene has CDR1 SNHLY and CDR2 FYNNEI. This CDR3 is CASSEASGNQPQHF. The CDR3 DNA reads as TGTGCCAGCAGTGAAGCCTCAGGGAATCAGCCCCAGCATTTT. The entire variable domain, with the rest obtained from reference TRBV2 and TRBJ1-5, is as follows: EPEVTQTPSHQVTQMGQEVILRCVPISNHLYFYWYRQILGQKVEFLVSFYNNEISEKSEIFDDQFSVERPDGSNFTLKIRSTKLEDSAMYFCASSEASGNQPQHFGDGTRLSIL.

The chain joins TRBV6-5 to TRBJ1-2; D might be TRBD1 (5 bases). V dropped 0 bases and J dropped 2 bases, with 13 bases sitting between them. The CDR3 has 16 amino acids. Germline V gene lookup returns CDR1 MNHEY and CDR2 SVGAGI. CDR3 sequence: CASSYSTVGGNYGYTF. CDR3 DNA sequence: TGTGCCAGCAGTTACTCGACGGTGGGGGGGAACTATGGCTACACCTTC.

A single count supports this clone. This sequence joins TRBV7-9 and TRBJ2-3, with 11 positions matching TRBD2. Trimming removed 1 base from V and 1 base from J; junction bases left unmatched: 7. The germline gives CDR1 SEHNR, CDR2 FQNEAQ (reference sequence). CDR3 length: 18 amino acids. CDR3 bases: TGTGCCAGCAGCTTAGGGTTAGCGGGGGGGCCACGCACAGATACGCAGTATTTT. It codes for CASSLGLAGGPRTDTQYF.

V is TRBV6-1 and J is TRBJ2-2; 7 bases are a match to TRBD1. V was clipped by 5 bases and J by 5 bases; unmatched bases: 2. Germline V gene data show CDR1 as MNHNS and CDR2 as SASEGT. The length of the CDR3 is 13 residues. CDR3 protein: CASSRQGTGELFF. The CDR3 DNA follows: TGTGCCAGCAGTCGACAGGGAACCGGGGAGCTGTTTTTT.

The chain joins TRBV19 to TRBJ1-2; tentative D call: TRBD1 (6 bases). The CDR3 sequence is 13 residues long. Germline CDR1 LNHDA, CDR2 SQIVND (reference sequence). Trimming took off 3 bases at V and 4 bases at J, with 9 bases between the two ends. CDR3 in amino acids: CASSITDSYGYTF. The CDR3 DNA sequence: TGTGCCAGTAGTATCACGGACAGCTATGGCTACACCTTC.

The chain combines TRBV6-1 with TRBJ2-3; no clear D. V was shortened by 6 bases and J by 0 bases, with 13 bases between the two germline ends. Germline assignment: CDR1 MNHNS and CDR2 SASEGT. The CDR3 runs 15 residues. The CDR3: CASREKIGSTDTQYF. The CDR3 coding sequence is TGTGCCAGCAGAGAGAAGATCGGGAGCACAGATACGCAGTATTTT.

The V and J genes are TRBV5-6 and TRBJ1-4; 7 nucleotides align to TRBD1. Germline assignment: CDR1 SGHDT and CDR2 YYEEEE. The CDR3 consists of 14 residues. The J segment lost 5 bases and the V segment lost 4 bases, leaving 5 bases of the junction unmatched. Written as DNA, the CDR3 is TGTGCCAGCAGCGTCGGACAGGAAAATGAAAAACTGTTTTTT. Amino acid sequence: CASSVGQENEKLFF.

This rearrangement joins TRBV5-4 to TRBJ1-1; D gene ambiguous. From germline, CDR1 is SGHNT and CDR2 YYREEE (reference sequence). V was pared by 2 bases and J by 4 bases, with 9 bases between. CDR3 size: 13 residues. CDR3 DNA: TGTGCCAGCAGCTTACCGTCGAGCACTGAAGCTTTCTTT. It codes for CASSLPSSTEAFF.

This clone was seen once. The J gene is TRBJ1-5, the V gene TRBV7-8, with D unclear. The germline V and J ends were trimmed by 1 base and 0 bases, with 13 bases remaining between them. Germline values: CDR1 SGHVS, CDR2 FQNEAQ. This CDR3 contains 17 residues. The CDR3 bases are TGTGCCAGCAGCTTAGGGGCAGCCGAGTATAGCAATCAGCCCCAGCATTTT. Translated: CASSLGAAEYSNQPQHF.

This clone was seen more than once but under ten times. The genes are TRBV7-3 and TRBJ2-3; 8 positions match TRBD1. The V segment lost 4 bases and the J segment 4 bases; nucleotides outside the gene matches: 7. This CDR3 contains 15 residues. Per germline, CDR1 SGHTA and CDR2 FQGTGA. CDR3 in amino acids: CASSYGQGRADTQYF. The CDR3 region has the DNA TGTGCCAGCAGCTACGGACAGGGAAGGGCAGATACGCAGTATTTT.